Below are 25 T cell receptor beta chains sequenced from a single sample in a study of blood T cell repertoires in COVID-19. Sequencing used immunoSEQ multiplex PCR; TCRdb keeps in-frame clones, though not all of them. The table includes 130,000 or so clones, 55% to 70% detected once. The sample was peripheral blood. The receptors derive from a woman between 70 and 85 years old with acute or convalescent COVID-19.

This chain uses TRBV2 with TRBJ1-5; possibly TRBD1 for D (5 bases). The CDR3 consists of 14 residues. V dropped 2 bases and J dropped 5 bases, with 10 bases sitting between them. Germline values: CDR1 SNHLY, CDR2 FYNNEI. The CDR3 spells CASSESQGDQPQHF. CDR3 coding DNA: TGTGCCAGCAGTGAATCCCAAGGGGATCAGCCCCAGCATTTT.

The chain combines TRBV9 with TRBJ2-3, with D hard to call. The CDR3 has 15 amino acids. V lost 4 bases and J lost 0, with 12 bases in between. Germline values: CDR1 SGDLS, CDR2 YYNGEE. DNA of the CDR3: TGTGCCAGCAGCCCGACTGGAATCAGCACAGATACGCAGTATTTT. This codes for CASSPTGISTDTQYF.

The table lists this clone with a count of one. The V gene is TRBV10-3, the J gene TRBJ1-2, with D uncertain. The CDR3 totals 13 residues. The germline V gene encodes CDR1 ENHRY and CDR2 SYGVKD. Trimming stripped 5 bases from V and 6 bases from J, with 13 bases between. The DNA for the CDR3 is TGTGCCATCAGTTCGTCCGAGAATAATGGCTACACCTTC. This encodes CAISSSENNGYTF.

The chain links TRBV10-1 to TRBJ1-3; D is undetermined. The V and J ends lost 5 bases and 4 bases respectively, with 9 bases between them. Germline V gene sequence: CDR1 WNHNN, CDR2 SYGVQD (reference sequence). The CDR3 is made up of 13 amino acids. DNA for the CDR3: TGCGCCAGCAGTCGCTCCAGAGGAAACACCATATATTTT. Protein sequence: CASSRSRGNTIYF.

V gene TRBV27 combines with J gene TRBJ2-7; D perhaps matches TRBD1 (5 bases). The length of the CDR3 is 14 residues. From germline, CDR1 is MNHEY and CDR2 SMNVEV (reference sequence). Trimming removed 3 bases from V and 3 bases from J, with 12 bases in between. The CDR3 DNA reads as TGTGCCAGCAGTTTCACCAGGGTAGGCTACGAGCAGTACTTC. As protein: CASSFTRVGYEQYF.

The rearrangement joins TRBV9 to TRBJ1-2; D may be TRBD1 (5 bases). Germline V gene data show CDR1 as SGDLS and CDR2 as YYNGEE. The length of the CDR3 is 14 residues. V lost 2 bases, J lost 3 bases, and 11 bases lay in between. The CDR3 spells CASSVSGEDYGYTF. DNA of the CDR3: TGTGCCAGCAGCGTTTCGGGGGAAGACTATGGCTACACCTTC.

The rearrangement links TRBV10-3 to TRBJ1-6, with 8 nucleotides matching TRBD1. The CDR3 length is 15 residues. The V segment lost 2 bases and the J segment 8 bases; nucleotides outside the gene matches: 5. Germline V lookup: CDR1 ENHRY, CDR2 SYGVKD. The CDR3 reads CAISEKDREDSPLHF. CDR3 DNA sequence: TGTGCCATCAGTGAGAAGGACAGGGAGGATTCACCCCTCCACTTT.

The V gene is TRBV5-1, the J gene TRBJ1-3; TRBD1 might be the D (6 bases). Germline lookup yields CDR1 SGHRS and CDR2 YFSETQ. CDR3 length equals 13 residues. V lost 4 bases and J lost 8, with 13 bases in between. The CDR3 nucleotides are TGCGCCAGCAGCCGACAAGGGGGGGACACCATATATTTT. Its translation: CASSRQGGDTIYF.

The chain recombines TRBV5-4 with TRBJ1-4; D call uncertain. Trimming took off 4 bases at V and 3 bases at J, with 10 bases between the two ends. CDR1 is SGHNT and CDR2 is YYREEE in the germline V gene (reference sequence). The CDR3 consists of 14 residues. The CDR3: CASSLRGANEKLFF. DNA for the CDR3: TGTGCCAGCAGCCTACGGGGAGCTAATGAAAAACTGTTTTTT.

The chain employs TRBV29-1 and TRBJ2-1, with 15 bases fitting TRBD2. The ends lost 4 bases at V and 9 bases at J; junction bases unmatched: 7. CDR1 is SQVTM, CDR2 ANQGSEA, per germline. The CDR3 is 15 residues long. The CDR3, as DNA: TGCAGCGTTGGGACTAGCGGGGGGGCCACCGGTGAGCAGTTCTTC. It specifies CSVGTSGGATGEQFF.

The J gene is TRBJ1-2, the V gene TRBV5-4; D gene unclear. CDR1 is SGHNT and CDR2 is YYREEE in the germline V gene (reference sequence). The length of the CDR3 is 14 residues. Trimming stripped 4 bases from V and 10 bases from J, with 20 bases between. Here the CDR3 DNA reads TGTGCCAGCAGCAGCGGGCCGGCCGTGAATGTCTACACCTTC. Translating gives CASSSGPAVNVYTF.

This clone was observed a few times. CDR3 sequence reads: CASRGQEGSPLHF. Here the CDR3 DNA reads TGTGCCAGCAGGGGACAGGAGGGATCACCCCTCCACTTT. The chain uses TRBV28 and TRBJ1-6; 8 nucleotides line up with TRBD1. The CDR3 consists of 13 residues. Germline V gives CDR1 MDHEN, CDR2 SYDVKM. After removal of 6 bases from V and 10 bases from J, the junction contained 5 bases not matched to a gene. Filled out from reference TRBV28 and TRBJ1-6, the complete variable domain reads DVKVTQSSRYLVKRTGEKVFLECVQDMDHENMFWYRQDPGLGLRLIYFSYDVKMKEKGDIPEGYSVSREKKERFSLILESASTNQTSMYLCASRGQEGSPLHFGNGTRLTVT.

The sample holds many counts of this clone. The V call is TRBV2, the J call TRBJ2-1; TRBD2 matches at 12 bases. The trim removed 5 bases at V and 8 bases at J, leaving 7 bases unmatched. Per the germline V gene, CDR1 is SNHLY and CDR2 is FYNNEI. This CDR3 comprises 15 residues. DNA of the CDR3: TGTGCCAGCAGTTTCCCTAGCGGGAGGGGGGATGAGCAGTTCTTC. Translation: CASSFPSGRGDEQFF. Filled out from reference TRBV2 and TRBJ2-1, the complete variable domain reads EPEVTQTPSHQVTQMGQEVILRCVPISNHLYFYWYRQILGQKVEFLVSFYNNEISEKSEIFDDQFSVERPDGSNFTLKIRSTKLEDSAMYFCASSFPSGRGDEQFFGPGTRLTVL.

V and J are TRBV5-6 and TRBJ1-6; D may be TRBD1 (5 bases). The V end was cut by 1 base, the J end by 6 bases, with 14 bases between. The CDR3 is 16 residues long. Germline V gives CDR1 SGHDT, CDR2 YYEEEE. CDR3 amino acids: CASSLYRGRGNSPLHF. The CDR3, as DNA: TGTGCCAGCAGCTTGTACCGAGGGAGGGGTAATTCACCCCTCCACTTT.

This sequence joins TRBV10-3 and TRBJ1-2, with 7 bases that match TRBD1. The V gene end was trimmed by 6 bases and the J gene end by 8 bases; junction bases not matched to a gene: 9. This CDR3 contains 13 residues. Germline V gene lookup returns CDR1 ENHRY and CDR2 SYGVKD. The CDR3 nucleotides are TGTGCCATCAGCCACGGGACAGTGCAAGGCTACACCTTC. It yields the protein CAISHGTVQGYTF.

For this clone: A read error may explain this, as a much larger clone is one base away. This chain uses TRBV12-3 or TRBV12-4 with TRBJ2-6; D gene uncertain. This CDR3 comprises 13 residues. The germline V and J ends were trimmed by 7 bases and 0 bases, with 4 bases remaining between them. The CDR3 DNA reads TGTGCCAGCACCTACTCTGGGGCCAACGTCCTGACTTTC. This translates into CASTYSGANVLTF.

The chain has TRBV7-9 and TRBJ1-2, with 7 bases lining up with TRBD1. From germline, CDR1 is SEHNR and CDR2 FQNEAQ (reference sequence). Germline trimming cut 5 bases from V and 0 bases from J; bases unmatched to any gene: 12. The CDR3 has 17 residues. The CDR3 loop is CASSPRQGGFSNYGYTF. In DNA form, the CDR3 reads TGTGCCAGCAGCCCACGACAAGGGGGCTTTTCTAACTATGGCTACACCTTC.

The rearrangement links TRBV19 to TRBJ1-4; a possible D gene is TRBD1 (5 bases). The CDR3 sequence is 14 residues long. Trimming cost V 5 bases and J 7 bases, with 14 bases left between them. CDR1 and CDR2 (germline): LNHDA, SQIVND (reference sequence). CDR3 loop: CASSSRQGGEKLFF. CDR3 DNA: TGTGCCAGTAGTTCCCGGCAGGGCGGTGAAAAACTGTTTTTT.

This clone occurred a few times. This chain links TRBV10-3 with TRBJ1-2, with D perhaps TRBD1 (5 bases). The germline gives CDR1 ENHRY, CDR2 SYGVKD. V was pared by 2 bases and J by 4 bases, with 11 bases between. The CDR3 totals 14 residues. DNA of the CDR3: TGTGCCATCAGTGAGCGGGGGACGGGCTATGGCTACACCTTC. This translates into CAISERGTGYGYTF.

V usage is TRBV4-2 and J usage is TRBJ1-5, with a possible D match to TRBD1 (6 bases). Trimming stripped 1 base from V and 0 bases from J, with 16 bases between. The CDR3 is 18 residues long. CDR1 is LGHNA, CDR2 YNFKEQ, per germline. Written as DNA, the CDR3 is TGTGCCAGCAGCCAAGGAAGGACCAGGACAGATAGCAATCAGCCCCAGCATTTT. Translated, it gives CASSQGRTRTDSNQPQHF.

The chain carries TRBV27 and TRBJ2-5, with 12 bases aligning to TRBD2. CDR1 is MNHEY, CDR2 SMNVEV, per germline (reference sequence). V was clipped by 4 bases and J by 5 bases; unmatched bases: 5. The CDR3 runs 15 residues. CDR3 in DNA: TGTGCCAGCAGTTCCGGACTAGCGGGACTGGAGACCCAGTACTTC. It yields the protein CASSSGLAGLETQYF.

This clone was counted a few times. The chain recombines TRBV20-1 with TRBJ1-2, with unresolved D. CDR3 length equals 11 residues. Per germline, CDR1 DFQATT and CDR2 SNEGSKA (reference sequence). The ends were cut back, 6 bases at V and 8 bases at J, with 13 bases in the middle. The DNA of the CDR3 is TGCAGTGCCGAAGAGCGGCCCGGCTACACCTTC. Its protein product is CSAEERPGYTF.

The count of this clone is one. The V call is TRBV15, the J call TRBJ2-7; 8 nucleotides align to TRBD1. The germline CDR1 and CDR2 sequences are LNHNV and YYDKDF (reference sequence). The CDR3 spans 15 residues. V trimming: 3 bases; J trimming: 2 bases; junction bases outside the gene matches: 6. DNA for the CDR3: TGTGCCACCAGCAGGGACCCGGGACAGGCCTACGAGCAGTACTTC. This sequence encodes CATSRDPGQAYEQYF.

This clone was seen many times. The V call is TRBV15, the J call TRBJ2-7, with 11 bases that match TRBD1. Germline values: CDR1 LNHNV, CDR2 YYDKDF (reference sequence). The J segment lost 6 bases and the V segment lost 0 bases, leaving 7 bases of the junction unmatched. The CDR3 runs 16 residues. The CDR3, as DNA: TGTGCCACCAGCAGAGACCTTCCCGGGACAGGGGGCGAGCAGTACTTC. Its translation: CATSRDLPGTGGEQYF.

CDR3 in amino acids: CASSYYGQEYEQYF. The DNA of the CDR3 is TGTGCCAGCAGCTACTATGGACAGGAATACGAGCAGTACTTC. This chain joins TRBV7-2 and TRBJ2-7; TRBD1 matches at 7 bases. The CDR3 covers 14 residues. Germline CDR1 reads SGHTA; CDR2 reads FQGNSA. J gave up 4 bases and V 4 bases, and 7 bases lay outside the gene matches.